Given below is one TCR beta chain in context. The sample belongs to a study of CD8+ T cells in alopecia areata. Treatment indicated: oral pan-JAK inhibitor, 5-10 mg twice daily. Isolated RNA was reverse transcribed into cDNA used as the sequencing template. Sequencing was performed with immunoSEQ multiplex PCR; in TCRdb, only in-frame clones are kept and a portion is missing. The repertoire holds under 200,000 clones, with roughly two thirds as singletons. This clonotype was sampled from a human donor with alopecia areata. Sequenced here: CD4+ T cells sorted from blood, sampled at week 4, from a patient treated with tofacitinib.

The CDR3 sequence: CASSPQKTKLYEQYF. The CDR3 region has the DNA TGTGCCAGCAGCCCCCAGAAGACCAAGCTCTACGAGCAGTACTTC. The chain couples TRBV5-4 to TRBJ2-7, with unresolved D. Trimming cost V 4 bases and J 3 bases, with 17 bases left between them. Germline CDR1 SGHNT, CDR2 YYREEE (reference sequence). The CDR3 is 15 residues long.